This TCR beta chain originates from a study of blood T cells in healthy people across ages. The J segment lost 5 bases and the V segment lost 3 bases, leaving 6 bases of the junction unmatched. The CDR3 extends over 15 amino acids. In germline, CDR1 is SGHDT, CDR2 YYEEEE. Next came a second PCR, run for about 6 to 12 cycles, which used a sample-barcoded 5' primer along with a J-beta primer mix. A minimum of 2.5 million CDR3-containing paired-end reads was obtained for each sample. Each CDR3 protein gets one entry after TCRdb re-called the 5' RACE reads with MiXCR. Among roughly 570,000 distinct CDR3 sequences listed, roughly a quarter were seen once.

The sample consisted of blood. The V gene is TRBV5-6, the J gene TRBJ2-1; 9 bases are a match to TRBD1. This clonotype was sampled from a woman in her seventies in good health. In nucleotides, the CDR3 is TGTGCCAGCAGCTCGCCGGGACAGGGCGACAATGAGCAGTTCTTC. Protein: CASSSPGQGDNEQFF.